This TCR beta chain is drawn from a study of shared clonotypes between healthy human individuals (dated by TCRdb to the early 2020s). About the investigation overall: A couple of women and three men aged 18 to 49 years were included in the cohort. The study deeply sequenced blood TCR repertoires of five healthy adults to estimate repertoire size and the extent of clonotype sharing between individuals. For each donor, CD4 naive and CD4 memory were each given three plates, CD8 naive was given two plates, and CD8 memory was given one plate. Libraries were prepared and TCR repertoires were sequenced by different laboratories using diverse techniques, in order to increase sequencing depth and limit assay-specific biases. Each donor's leukapheresis produced roughly between about 0.9 and 9.5 billion PBMCs. The paper as a whole reports these results and caveats: Across four donors, about 5% of naive CD4, around 3.5% of naive CD8, 2% to 2.5% of memory CD4, and roughly 0.41% of memory CD8 clonotypes were shared. Compared with non-shared clonotypes, clonotypes shared by all four sorted-subset donors had higher generation probabilities. Only blood was sampled, and tissue TCR repertoires likely differ from those in blood. Larger estimated clonotype richness was generally found for naive subsets than for memory subsets. Pairwise subsampling indicated that sequencing depth was expected to affect the degree of clonotype sharing among donors. The genetic and exposure-history diversity represented was limited by the small number of donors. Even with the large sequencing depth, rarefaction of the sorted-subset datasets indicated that sequencing was incomplete.

As concerns this clone: No cognate antigen has been identified for it. The input lacks base qualities; no much larger clone sits a single base away.

The donors were healthy, HIV-negative adults who had no recently reported acute infections or vaccinations. All donors were Caucasian adults living in Nashville, Tennessee, USA. CD4+ T cells were enriched by magnetic negative selection; naive cells were then positively selected on CD45RA, and the negative fraction formed the memory subset. Blood was collected by leukapheresis, and PBMCs were isolated by Ficoll-Histopaque density gradient centrifugation and then cryopreserved in liquid nitrogen vapor phase. Analytical flow cytometry was used to check the purity and quantity of each magnetically sorted T cell population. Genomic DNA was isolated from every sorted fraction and measured by UV absorbance on a Nanodrop 2000c. In the germline V gene (reference sequence), CDR1 corresponds to MNHEY and CDR2 to SMNVEV. V sheds 6 bases and J sheds 7 bases, leaving 19 bases between their ends. Its CDR3 holds 14 amino acids, cysteine through phenylalanine. Only the CDR3 DNA is retained, 42 bases long and in frame from the first base.

Using the deep immunoSEQ assay, TCR CDR3 regions were amplified from genomic DNA by multiplex PCR. Extracted genomic DNA from each cell subset was distributed evenly across all wells of several immunoSEQ 96-well plates, and each plate was treated as a replicate. For sorted subsets, approximately 200 ng of genomic DNA, equivalent to some 30,000 T cell genomes, went into each replicate PCR. Purified libraries were measured with a Qubit 3.0 fluorometer, size-checked on a Bioanalyzer 2100, and measured again with the KAPA Library Quantification kit. Each immunoSEQ 96-well plate was sequenced on its own single-read 150-cycle Illumina NextSeq 550 flow cell. The original methods were these. Because the immunoSEQ output included only junctional sequences and no quality scores, the filtering could not be the same as the filtering used for full-length reads. Sequences were annotated with PyIR, a Python wrapper for IgBLAST v1.9, using IMGT germline references to assign V/J genes and CDR3. Any read was removed if the V/J assignment was weak (E-value above 1e-6), the CDR3 was missing, or the read contained stop codons, out-of-frame junctions, or ambiguous translated residues. V3J clonotypes were defined as sequences sharing the same inferred V gene, J gene, and CDR3 amino acid sequence. Percentage overlap between repertoires was computed as shared unique clonotypes divided by the size of the smaller repertoire. RTK rarefaction, the Chao1 estimator, and Recon v2.1 estimates of unobserved clonotypes were used to assess repertoire richness. Generation probabilities were computed with OLGA for all TCRbeta clonotypes obtained by the gDNA method from four donors. Entries here come from immuneACCESS through TCRdb and include only in-frame sequences with V and J called. Some clones fail to appear in such tables; in the studies checked, an unresolved V gene covers under half of the shortfall, and the cause of the remainder is unknown. V, J and clone size are those of that table, while D and trimming were read from the DNA. Across this sample there are over a million clones, with around 74% seen only once. The ten largest clonotypes hold 1.4% to 1.5% of the sample.

The specimen sequenced was memory CD4+ T cells sorted from blood. Explained via the paper, the cell subset or site label denotes: CD45RA-negative fraction. This TCR was recovered from a man aged 18 to 30 in good health. The sequence links TRBV27 to TRBJ2-7; tentative D gene TRBD2, with 5 bases matching. The CDR3 reads CASRTLGQDLEQYF. The bases read TGTGCCAGCAGAACCCTTGGGCAGGACTTAGAGCAGTACTTC.